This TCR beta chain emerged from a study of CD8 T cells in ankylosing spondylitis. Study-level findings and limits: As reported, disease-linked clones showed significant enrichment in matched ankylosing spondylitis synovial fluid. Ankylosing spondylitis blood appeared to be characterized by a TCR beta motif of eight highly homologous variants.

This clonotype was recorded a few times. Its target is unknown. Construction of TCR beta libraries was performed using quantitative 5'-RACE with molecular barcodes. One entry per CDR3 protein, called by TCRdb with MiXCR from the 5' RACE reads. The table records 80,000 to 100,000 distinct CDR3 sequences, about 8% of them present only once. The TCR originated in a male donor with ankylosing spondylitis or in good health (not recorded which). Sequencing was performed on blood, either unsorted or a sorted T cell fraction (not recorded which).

The CDR3, as DNA: TGCGCCAGCAGTCGCCGGGGCAACTCGACGGGGGAGCTGTTTTTT. Translating it yields CASSRRGNSTGELFF. V usage is TRBV23-1 and J usage is TRBJ2-2; the D call may be TRBD1 or TRBD2 (5 bases each). TRBV23-1 is annotated as an ORF whose role is uncertain. Trimming shortened V by 4 bases and J by 8 bases, and 17 bases separated the two germline ends. The CDR3 is 15 residues long.